This T cell receptor beta chain was identified in a study of PD-1 blockade in classical Hodgkin lymphoma. At the level of the study: Intravenous delivery of nivolumab at 3 mg/kg to patients occurred every 2 weeks.

Time point denoted: cycle 4 day 1 (C4D1), after more than 5 weeks of nivolumab. All patients experienced relapse after autologous stem cell transplantation, and brentuximab vedotin exposure was variable. Details on this clone: Antigen specificity is unknown.

Profiled with immunoSEQ multiplex PCR; TCRdb holds only in-frame clones, not every one. The repertoire consists of tens of thousands of clones, with about three quarters occurring once and the leading ten covering about an eighth. Study-level points and caveats: Repertoire differences have undefined causes, possibly disease activity or prior therapy. Anyone who began nivolumab under 1 year after ASCT was excluded. In CD4+ cells, TCR diversity went up significantly by C4D1, but in CD8+ cells it did not.

CDR1 and CDR2 (germline): MDHEN, SYDVKM. This CDR3 contains 15 residues. Deletions cut 4 bases from V and 2 bases from J, with 11 bases between. The sequenced sample was peripheral blood mononuclear cells (PBMCs), obtained before the fourth cycle of nivolumab. This sequence originates from a human donor with classical Hodgkin lymphoma. The rearrangement links TRBV28 to TRBJ2-2; no firm D call. CDR3 in DNA: TGTGCCAGCAGTTCTTTTCGGACCAACACCGGGGAGCTGTTTTTT. This translates into CASSSFRTNTGELFF.